Reported below is one T cell receptor beta chain. Its antigen is currently unknown. The record originates from a study of OX40 agonist ivuxolimab in advanced cancers. General study results and limits: The study found that CD8+ T cells averaged more expanded clones than CD4+.

CDR3 length: 12 amino acids. CDR1 SGHRS and CDR2 YFSETQ come from the germline V gene. Trimming cost V 4 bases and J 1 base, with 5 bases left between them. Here immunoSEQ multiplex PCR was the method, and the copy in TCRdb shows in-frame clones only, minus some. This sample has about 60,000 clones, with around 89% found just once. The chain couples TRBV5-1 to TRBJ1-1; unclear D gene. This receptor was identified in an adult with an advanced solid tumor such as melanoma, head and neck, liver or kidney cancer. Source: CD4+ or CD8+ T cells sorted from blood, taken in a trial of the OX40 agonist ivuxolimab. CDR3 sequence (DNA): TGCGCCAGCAGCCTTGCGAACACTGAAGCTTTCTTT. This gives the protein CASSLANTEAFF.